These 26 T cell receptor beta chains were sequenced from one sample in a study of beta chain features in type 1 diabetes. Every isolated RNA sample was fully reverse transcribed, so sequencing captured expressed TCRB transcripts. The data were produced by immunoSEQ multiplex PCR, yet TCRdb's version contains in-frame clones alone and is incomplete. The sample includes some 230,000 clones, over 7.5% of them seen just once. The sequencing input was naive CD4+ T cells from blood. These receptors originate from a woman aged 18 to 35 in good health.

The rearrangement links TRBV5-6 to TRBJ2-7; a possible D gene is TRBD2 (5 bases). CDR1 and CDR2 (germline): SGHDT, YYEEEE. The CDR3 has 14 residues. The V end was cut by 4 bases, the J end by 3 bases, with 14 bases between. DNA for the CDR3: TGTGCCAGCAGCCCTCCCGGGGTCGGCTACGAGCAGTACTTC. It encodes CASSPPGVGYEQYF.

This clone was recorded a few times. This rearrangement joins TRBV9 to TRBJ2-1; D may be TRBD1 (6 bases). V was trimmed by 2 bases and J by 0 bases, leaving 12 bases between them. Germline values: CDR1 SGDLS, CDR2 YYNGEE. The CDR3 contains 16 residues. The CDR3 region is CASSVPDRSSYNEQFF. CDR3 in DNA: TGTGCCAGCAGCGTTCCCGACAGGAGCTCCTACAATGAGCAGTTCTTC.

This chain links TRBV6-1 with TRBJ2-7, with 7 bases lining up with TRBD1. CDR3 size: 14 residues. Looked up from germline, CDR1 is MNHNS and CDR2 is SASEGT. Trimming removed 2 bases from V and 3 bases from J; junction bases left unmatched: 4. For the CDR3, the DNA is TGTGCCAGCAGTGAACCTAACAGGGGCTACGAGCAGTACTTC. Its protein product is CASSEPNRGYEQYF.

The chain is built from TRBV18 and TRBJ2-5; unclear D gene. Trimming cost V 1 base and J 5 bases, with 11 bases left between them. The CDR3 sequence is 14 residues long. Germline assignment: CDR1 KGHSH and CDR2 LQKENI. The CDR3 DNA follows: TGTGCCAGCTCACCACGAGGCTCTGGGGAGACCCAGTACTTC. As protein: CASSPRGSGETQYF.

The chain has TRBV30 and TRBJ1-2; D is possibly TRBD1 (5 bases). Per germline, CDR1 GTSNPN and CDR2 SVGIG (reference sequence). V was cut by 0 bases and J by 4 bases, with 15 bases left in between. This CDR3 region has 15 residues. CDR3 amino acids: CAWSVGGVVLYGYTF. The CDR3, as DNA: TGTGCCTGGAGTGTCGGGGGAGTGGTCCTCTATGGCTACACCTTC.

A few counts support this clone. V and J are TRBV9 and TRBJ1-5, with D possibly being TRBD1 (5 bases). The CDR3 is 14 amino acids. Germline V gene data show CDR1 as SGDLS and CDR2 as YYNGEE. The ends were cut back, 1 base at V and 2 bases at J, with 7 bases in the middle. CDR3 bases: TGTGCCAGCAGCGTAACGGGGGGCAATCAGCCCCAGCATTTT. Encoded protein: CASSVTGGNQPQHF.

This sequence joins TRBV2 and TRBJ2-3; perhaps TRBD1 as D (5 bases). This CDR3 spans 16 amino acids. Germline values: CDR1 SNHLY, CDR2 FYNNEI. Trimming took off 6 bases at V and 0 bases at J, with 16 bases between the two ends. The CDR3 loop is CASSPGGRVSTDTQYF. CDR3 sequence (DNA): TGTGCCAGCAGCCCCGGCGGCAGGGTTAGCACAGATACGCAGTATTTT.

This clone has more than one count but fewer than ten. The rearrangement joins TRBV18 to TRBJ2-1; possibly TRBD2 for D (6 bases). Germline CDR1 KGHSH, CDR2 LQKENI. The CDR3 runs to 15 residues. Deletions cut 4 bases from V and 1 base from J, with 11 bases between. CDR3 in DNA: TGTGCCAGCTCACTTCAGCGGGTGTCCTACAATGAGCAGTTCTTC. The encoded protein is CASSLQRVSYNEQFF.

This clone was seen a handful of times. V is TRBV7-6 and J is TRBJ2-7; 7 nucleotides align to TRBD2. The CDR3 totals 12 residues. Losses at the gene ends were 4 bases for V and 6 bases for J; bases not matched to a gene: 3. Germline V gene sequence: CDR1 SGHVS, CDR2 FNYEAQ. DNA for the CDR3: TGTGCCAGCAGCTCTCGGACTAGCGAGCAGTACTTC. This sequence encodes CASSSRTSEQYF.

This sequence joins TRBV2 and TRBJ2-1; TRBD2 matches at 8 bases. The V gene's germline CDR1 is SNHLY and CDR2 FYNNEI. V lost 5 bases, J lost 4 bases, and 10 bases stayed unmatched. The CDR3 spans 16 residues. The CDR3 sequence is CASSLSGRGDYNEQFF. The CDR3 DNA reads TGTGCCAGCAGTCTGAGCGGGAGAGGGGATTACAATGAGCAGTTCTTC.

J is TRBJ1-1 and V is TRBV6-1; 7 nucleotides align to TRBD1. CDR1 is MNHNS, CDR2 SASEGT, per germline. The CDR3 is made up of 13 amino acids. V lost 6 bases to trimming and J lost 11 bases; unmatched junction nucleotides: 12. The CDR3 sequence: CASRETGSHQAFF. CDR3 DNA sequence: TGTGCCAGCAGGGAGACAGGGTCTCACCAGGCTTTCTTT.

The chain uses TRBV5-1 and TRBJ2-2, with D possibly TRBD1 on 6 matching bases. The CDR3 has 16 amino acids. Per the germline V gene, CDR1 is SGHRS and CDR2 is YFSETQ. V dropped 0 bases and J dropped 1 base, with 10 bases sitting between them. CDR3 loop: CASSLEGGRNTGELFF. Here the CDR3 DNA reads TGCGCCAGCAGCTTGGAAGGGGGTCGGAACACCGGGGAGCTGTTTTTT. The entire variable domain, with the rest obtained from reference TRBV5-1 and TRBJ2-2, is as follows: KAGVTQTPRYLIKTRGQQVTLSCSPISGHRSVSWYQQTPGQGLQFLFEYFSETQRNKGNFPGRFSGRQFSNSRSEMNVSTLELGDSALYLCASSLEGGRNTGELFFGEGSRLTVL.

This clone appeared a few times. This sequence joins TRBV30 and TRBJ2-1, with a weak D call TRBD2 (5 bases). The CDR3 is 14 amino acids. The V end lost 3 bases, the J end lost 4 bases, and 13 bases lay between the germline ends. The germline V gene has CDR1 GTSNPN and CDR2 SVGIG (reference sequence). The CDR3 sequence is CAWSGNGFYNEQFF. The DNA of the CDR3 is TGTGCCTGGAGCGGGAATGGGTTTTACAATGAGCAGTTCTTC.

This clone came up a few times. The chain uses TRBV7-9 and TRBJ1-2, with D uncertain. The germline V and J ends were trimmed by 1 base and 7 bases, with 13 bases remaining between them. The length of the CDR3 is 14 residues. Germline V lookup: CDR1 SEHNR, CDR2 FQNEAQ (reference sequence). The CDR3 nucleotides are TGTGCCAGCAGCTTAGTGGCAGGTGAAAGTGGCTACACCTTC. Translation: CASSLVAGESGYTF.

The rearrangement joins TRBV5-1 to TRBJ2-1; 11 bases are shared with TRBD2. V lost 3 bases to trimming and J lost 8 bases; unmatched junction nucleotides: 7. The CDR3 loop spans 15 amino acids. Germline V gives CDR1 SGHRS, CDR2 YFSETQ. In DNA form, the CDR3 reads TGCGCCAGCAGCTCTCCTAGCGGGGGGTTCGATGAGCAGTTCTTC. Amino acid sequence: CASSSPSGGFDEQFF.

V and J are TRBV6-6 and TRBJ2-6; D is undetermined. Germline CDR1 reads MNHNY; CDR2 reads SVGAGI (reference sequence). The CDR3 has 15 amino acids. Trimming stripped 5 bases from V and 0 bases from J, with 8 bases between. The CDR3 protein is CASSSSSSGANVLTF. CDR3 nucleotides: TGTGCCAGCAGTAGTAGTTCCTCTGGGGCCAACGTCCTGACTTTC.

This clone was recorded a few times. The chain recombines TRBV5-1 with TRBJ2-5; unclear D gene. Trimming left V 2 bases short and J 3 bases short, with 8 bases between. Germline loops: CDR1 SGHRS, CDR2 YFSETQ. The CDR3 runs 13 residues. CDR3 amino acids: CASSFFSEETQYF. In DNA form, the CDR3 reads TGCGCCAGCAGCTTCTTCAGCGAAGAGACCCAGTACTTC.

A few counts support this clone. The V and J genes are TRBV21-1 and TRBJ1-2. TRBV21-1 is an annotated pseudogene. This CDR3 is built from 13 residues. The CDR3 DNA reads TGTGCCAGCAGCAAAGAAGCGGCGAGTGGCTACACCTTC. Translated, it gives CASSKEAASGYTF.

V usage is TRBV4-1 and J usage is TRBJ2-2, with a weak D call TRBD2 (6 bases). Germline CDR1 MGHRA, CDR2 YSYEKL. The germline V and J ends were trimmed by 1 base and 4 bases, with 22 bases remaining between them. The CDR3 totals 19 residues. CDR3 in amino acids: CASSQAPVRGGMSTGELFF. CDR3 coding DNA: TGCGCCAGCAGCCAAGCTCCCGTCAGAGGAGGGATGAGCACCGGGGAGCTGTTTTTT.

The CDR3, as DNA: TGTGCCAGCAGGACAACAGGGGATAGCAATCAGCCCCAGCATTTT. As protein: CASRTTGDSNQPQHF. The chain recombines TRBV6-4 with TRBJ1-5; 7 nucleotides line up with TRBD1. The CDR3 length is 15 residues. Trimming cost V 6 bases and J 0 bases; bases outside gene matches: 5. Germline values: CDR1 MRHNA, CDR2 SNTAGT.

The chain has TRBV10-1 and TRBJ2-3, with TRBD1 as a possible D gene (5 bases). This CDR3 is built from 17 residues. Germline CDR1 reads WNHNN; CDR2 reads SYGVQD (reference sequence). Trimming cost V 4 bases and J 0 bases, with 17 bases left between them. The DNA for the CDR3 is TGCGCCAGCAGTGGGGCCACAGGTAGATTCAGCACAGATACGCAGTATTTT. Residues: CASSGATGRFSTDTQYF.

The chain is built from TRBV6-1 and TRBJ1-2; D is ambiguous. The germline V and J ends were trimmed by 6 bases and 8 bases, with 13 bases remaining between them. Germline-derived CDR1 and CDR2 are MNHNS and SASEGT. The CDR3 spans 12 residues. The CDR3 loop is CASRKDSGGYTF. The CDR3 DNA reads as TGTGCCAGCAGGAAAGACTCGGGGGGCTACACCTTC.

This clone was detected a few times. CDR3 sequence reads: CASSLVGGNNEQFF. In DNA form, the CDR3 reads TGTGCCAGCAGCTTAGTTGGGGGGAACAATGAGCAGTTCTTC. The V call is TRBV7-3, the J call TRBJ2-1, with TRBD2 as a possible D gene (6 bases). V lost 2 bases, J lost 5 bases, and 10 bases lay in between. The germline CDR1 and CDR2 sequences are SGHTA and FQGTGA. CDR3 length: 14 amino acids.

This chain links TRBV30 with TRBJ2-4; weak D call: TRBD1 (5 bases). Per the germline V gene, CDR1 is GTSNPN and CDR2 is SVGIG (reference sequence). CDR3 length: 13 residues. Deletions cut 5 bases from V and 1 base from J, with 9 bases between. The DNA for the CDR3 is TGTGCCTGGGAGACAGCGGCCAAAAACATTCAGTACTTC. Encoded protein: CAWETAAKNIQYF. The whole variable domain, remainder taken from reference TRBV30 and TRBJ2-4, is SQTIHQWPATLVQPVGSPLSLECTVEGTSNPNLYWYRQAAGRGLQLLFYSVGIGQISSEVPQNLSASRPQDRQFILSSKKLLLSDSGFYLCAWETAAKNIQYFGAGTRLSVL.

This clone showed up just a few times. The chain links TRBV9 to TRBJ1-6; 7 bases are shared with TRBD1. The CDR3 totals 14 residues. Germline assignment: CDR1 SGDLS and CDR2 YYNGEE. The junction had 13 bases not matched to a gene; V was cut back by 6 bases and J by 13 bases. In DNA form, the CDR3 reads TGTGCCAGCACCCGCCAGACAGGGACGTCGCCCCTCCACTTT. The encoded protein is CASTRQTGTSPLHF.

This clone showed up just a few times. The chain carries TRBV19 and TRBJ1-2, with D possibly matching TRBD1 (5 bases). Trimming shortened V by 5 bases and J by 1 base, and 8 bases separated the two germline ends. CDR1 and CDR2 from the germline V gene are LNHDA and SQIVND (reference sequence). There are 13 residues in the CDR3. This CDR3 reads CASSRQINYGYTF. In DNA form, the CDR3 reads TGTGCCAGTAGTCGACAGATTAACTATGGCTACACCTTC.